This section outlines one T cell receptor beta chain sequence together with its context. This record belongs to a study of CD4 and CD8 cells across lung adenocarcinoma regions. TCRdb analysed the PCR reads with MiXCR anew, one entry per CDR3 protein. The table shows about 6,800 distinct CDR3 sequences, with approximately 54% occurring only once. The patients had localized lung adenocarcinoma, a non-small cell subtype. V gave up 8 bases and J gave up 3 bases, with 20 bases separating them. Per germline, CDR1 MNHNS and CDR2 SASEGT. The CDR3 is 16 residues long. The specimen sequenced was CD8+ T cells from the center of a lung tumor. The clonotype comes from a male donor with lung adenocarcinoma. The CD4 and CD8 labels of this study may be unreliable. The V gene is TRBV6-1, the J gene TRBJ2-4, with D unclear. The CDR3 sequence is CASREAWLWGKNIQYF. CDR3 bases: TGTGCCAGCCGCGAAGCGTGGCTGTGGGGCAAAAACATTCAGTACTTC.